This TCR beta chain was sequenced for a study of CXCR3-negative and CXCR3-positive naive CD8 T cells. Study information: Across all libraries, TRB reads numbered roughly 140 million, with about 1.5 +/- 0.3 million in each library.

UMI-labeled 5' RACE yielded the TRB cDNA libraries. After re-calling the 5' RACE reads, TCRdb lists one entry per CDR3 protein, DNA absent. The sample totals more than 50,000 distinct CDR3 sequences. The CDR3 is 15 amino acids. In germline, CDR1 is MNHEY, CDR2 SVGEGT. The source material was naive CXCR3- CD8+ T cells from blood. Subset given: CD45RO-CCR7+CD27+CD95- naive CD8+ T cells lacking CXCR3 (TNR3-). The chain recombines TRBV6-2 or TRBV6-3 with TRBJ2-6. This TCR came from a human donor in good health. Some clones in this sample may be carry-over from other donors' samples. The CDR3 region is CASSLQGSGANVLTF.